The present T cell receptor (beta chain) was sequenced within a study of T-cell memory formation after mild COVID-19. Study at large: For the most part, TCR clusters were specific to one donor. General study findings and limits: Clones contracting day 15 to 85 were balanced CD4/CD8; later expanders leaned CD4+. Some responding clones appeared in pre-infection memory, suggesting cross-reactive memory joined.

The CDR3 sequence is 15 residues long. Trimming removed 2 bases at V and 0 bases at J, with 8 bases between. Germline lookup yields CDR1 ENHRY and CDR2 SYGVKD. TCRdb analysed the 5' RACE reads with MiXCR anew, one entry per CDR3 protein. The table includes approximately 28,000 distinct CDR3 sequences, roughly an eighth detected once. This clonotype was seen ten or more times. What it binds is unknown. The TCR originated in an adult woman who had mild COVID-19 (a few samples of this study predate the infection). Cell type and time point are not known. The gene calls are TRBV10-3 and TRBJ1-5; no reliable D call. The sample was PBMCs or a T cell subset sorted from them (not recorded which). The DNA for the CDR3 is TGTGCCATCAGTGAGAACAGTGATAGCAATCAGCCCCAGCATTTT. Its translation is CAISENSDSNQPQHF.